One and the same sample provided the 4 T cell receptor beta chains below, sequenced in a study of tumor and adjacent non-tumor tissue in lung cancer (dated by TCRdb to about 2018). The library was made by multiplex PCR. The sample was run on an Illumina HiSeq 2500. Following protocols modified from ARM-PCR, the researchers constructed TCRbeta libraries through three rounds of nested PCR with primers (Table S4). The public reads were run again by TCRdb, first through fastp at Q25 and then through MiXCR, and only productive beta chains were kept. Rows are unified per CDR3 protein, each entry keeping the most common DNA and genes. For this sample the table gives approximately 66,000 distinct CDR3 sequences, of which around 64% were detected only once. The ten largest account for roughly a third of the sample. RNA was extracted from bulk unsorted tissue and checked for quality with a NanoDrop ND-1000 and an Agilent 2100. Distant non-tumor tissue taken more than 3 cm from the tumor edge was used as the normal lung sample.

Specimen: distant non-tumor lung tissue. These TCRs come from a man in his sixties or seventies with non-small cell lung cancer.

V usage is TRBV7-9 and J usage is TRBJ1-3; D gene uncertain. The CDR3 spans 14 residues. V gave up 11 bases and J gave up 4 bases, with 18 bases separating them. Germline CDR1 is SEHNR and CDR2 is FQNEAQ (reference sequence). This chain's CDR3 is CAASIAAEGNTIYF. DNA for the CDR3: TGTGCCGCCTCGATCGCGGCGGAAGGAAACACCATATATTTT.

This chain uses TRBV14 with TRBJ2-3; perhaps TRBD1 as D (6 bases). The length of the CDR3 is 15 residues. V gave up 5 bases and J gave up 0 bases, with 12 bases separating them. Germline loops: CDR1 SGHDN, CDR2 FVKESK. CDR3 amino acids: CASSYDRFSTDTQYF. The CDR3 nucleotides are TGTGCCAGCAGCTACGACAGGTTTAGCACAGATACGCAGTATTTT.

The CDR3 reads CASSLWRRNEQFF. The CDR3 DNA is TGTGCCAGCAGTTTATGGAGGAGAAATGAGCAGTTCTTC. The chain recombines TRBV28 with TRBJ2-1; D is undetermined. V was pared by 0 bases and J by 7 bases, with 7 bases between. CDR1 MDHEN and CDR2 SYDVKM come from the germline V gene. This CDR3 spans 13 amino acids.

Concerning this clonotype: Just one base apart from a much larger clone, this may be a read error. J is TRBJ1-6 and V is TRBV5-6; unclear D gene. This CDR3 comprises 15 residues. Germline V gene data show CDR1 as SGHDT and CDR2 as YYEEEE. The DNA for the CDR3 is TGTGCCAGCAGCGTCGGGTGGGCTAATAATTCACCCCTCTACTTT. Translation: CASSVGWANNSPLYF.